The 15 T cell receptor beta chains reported below all come from one sample, sequenced in a study of blood T cell repertoires in COVID-19. The method was immunoSEQ multiplex PCR; TCRdb's version includes in-frame clones alone and lacks a portion of them. The sample has more than 200,000 clones, 88% seen once. Input material: PBMCs or T cells enriched from blood (not recorded which). The receptors stem from a woman under 40 who had been exposed to COVID-19.

This chain links TRBV29-1 with TRBJ2-1; TRBD2 matches 9 bases. Looked up from germline, CDR1 is SQVTM and CDR2 is ANQGSEA. The length of the CDR3 is 14 residues. V dropped 4 bases and J dropped 6; count of bases not matched to a gene: 7. The CDR3 bases are TGCAGCGTTGTGAAGGGACTAGCTAGCAATGAGCAGTTCTTC. Protein sequence: CSVVKGLASNEQFF.

The chain combines TRBV3-1 (or the pseudogene TRBV3-2) with TRBJ1-6, with 8 bases matching TRBD1. The CDR3 spans 15 residues. Germline V gene sequence: CDR1 LGHDT, CDR2 YNNKEL (reference sequence). The junction had 3 bases not matched to a gene; V was cut back by 1 base and J by 7 bases. The CDR3 bases are TGTGCCAGCAGCCAAGCGACAGGGGTGAATTCACCCCTCCACTTT. This gives the protein CASSQATGVNSPLHF.

The CDR3 region is CATSEPPGGGSTDTQYF. CDR3 nucleotides: TGTGCCACCAGTGAACCTCCGGGTGGAGGGAGCACAGATACGCAGTATTTT. The rearrangement uses TRBV24-1 and TRBJ2-3; D may be TRBD2 (6 bases). V dropped 4 bases and J dropped 0 bases, with 16 bases sitting between them. In germline, CDR1 is KGHDR, CDR2 SFDVKD. This CDR3 is 17 amino acids long.

The chain uses TRBV12-3 or TRBV12-4 and TRBJ1-1; D unclear. The V end was cut by 0 bases, the J end by 9 bases, with 11 bases between. This CDR3 has 13 residues. The CDR3 DNA sequence: TGTGCCAGCAGTTTAGCGGTGTCGGGGAAAGCTTTCTTT. Its protein product is CASSLAVSGKAFF.

This clone appeared a few times. This chain uses TRBV2 with TRBJ1-2, with unresolved D. The CDR3 contains 15 residues. From germline, CDR1 is SNHLY and CDR2 FYNNEI. V gave up 6 bases and J gave up 2 bases, with 16 bases separating them. CDR3 DNA: TGTGCCAGCAGAGACCTGGGCGGGCAAAACTATGGCTACACCTTC. Protein product: CASRDLGGQNYGYTF. Using reference TRBV2 and TRBJ1-2 for the parts outside the CDR3, the full variable domain is EPEVTQTPSHQVTQMGQEVILRCVPISNHLYFYWYRQILGQKVEFLVSFYNNEISEKSEIFDDQFSVERPDGSNFTLKIRSTKLEDSAMYFCASRDLGGQNYGYTFGSGTRLTVV.

This chain uses TRBV6-6 with TRBJ1-2, with TRBD1 matching over 7 bases. The CDR3 has 16 amino acids. The V gene end was trimmed by 0 bases and the J gene end by 0 bases; junction bases not matched to a gene: 4. Germline V CDR1 and CDR2: MNHNY, SVGAGI (reference sequence). The CDR3 loop is CASSYSPTGANYGYTF. The CDR3 coding sequence is TGTGCCAGCAGTTACTCCCCCACAGGGGCTAACTATGGCTACACCTTC.

This chain uses TRBV27 with TRBJ1-2; 9 bases agree with TRBD1. The ends lost 5 bases at V and 4 bases at J; junction bases unmatched: 8. Germline V gene sequence: CDR1 MNHEY, CDR2 SMNVEV (reference sequence). This CDR3 has 15 amino acids. The CDR3 DNA follows: TGTGCCAGCAGTCCACAGGGGGCGCGGACCTATGGCTACACCTTC. It yields the protein CASSPQGARTYGYTF.

For the CDR3, the DNA is TGTGCCAGCAGCTTATTGGGACAGGGATCAGATACGCAGTATTTT. Translation gives CASSLLGQGSDTQYF. V is TRBV7-9 and J is TRBJ2-3; TRBD1 aligns across 9 bases. Germline V CDR1 and CDR2: SEHNR, FQNEAQ (reference sequence). There are 15 residues in the CDR3. Trimming took 2 bases from V and 4 from J; bases not matched to a gene: 4. The variable domain in full, with the rest retrieved from reference TRBV7-9 and TRBJ2-3, is DTGVSQNPRHKITKRGQNVTFRCDPISEHNRLYWYRQTLGQGPEFLTYFQNEAQLEKSRLLSDRFSAERPKGSFSTLEIQRTEQGDSAMYLCASSLLGQGSDTQYFGPGTRLTVL.

Only one count was recorded for this clone. CDR3 nucleotides: TGTGCCAGCACGTTCGGGGATTATAATTCACCCCTCCACTTT. Protein product: CASTFGDYNSPLHF. The chain couples TRBV2 to TRBJ1-6; D remains unclear. The ends were cut back, 7 bases at V and 4 bases at J, with 11 bases in the middle. This CDR3 comprises 14 residues. CDR1 is SNHLY, CDR2 FYNNEI, per germline.

This chain joins TRBV2 and TRBJ2-2; D might be TRBD2 (5 bases). This CDR3 region has 14 residues. Germline V gene data show CDR1 as SNHLY and CDR2 as FYNNEI. Trimming took 6 bases from V and 2 from J, leaving 10 bases between them. Written as DNA, the CDR3 is TGTGCCAGCAGGTCCGGGATAAACACCGGGGAGCTGTTTTTT. This encodes CASRSGINTGELFF.

The gene calls are TRBV30 and TRBJ2-5; D possibly corresponds to TRBD1 (6 bases). The CDR3 runs to 12 residues. Germline V CDR1 and CDR2: GTSNPN, SVGIG (reference sequence). The V end lost 0 bases, the J end lost 4 bases, and 6 bases lay between the germline ends. The CDR3 nucleotides read TGTGCCTGGAGTGTACAGGGAGAGACCCAGTACTTC. Translation gives CAWSVQGETQYF.

This chain uses TRBV5-1 with TRBJ2-1; perhaps TRBD2 as D (5 bases). The germline CDR1 and CDR2 sequences are SGHRS and YFSETQ. The CDR3 loop spans 14 amino acids. Trimming removed 2 bases at V and 7 bases at J, with 13 bases between. The CDR3, as DNA: TGCGCCAGCAGCTTCCGGGATCAACTAAATGAGCAGTTCTTC. This gives the protein CASSFRDQLNEQFF. The whole variable domain, filled in from reference TRBV5-1 and TRBJ2-1, reads KAGVTQTPRYLIKTRGQQVTLSCSPISGHRSVSWYQQTPGQGLQFLFEYFSETQRNKGNFPGRFSGRQFSNSRSEMNVSTLELGDSALYLCASSFRDQLNEQFFGPGTRLTVL.

The chain has TRBV6-1 and TRBJ1-2; tentatively, D is TRBD1 (5 bases). V dropped 0 bases and J dropped 5 bases, with 25 bases sitting between them. Germline CDR1 and CDR2: MNHNS and SASEGT. There are 19 residues in the CDR3. The CDR3 loop is CASSEARGGGIGSWYGYTF. CDR3 coding DNA: TGTGCCAGCAGTGAAGCGCGTGGCGGGGGGATTGGGTCTTGGTATGGCTACACCTTC.

The V gene is TRBV14, the J gene TRBJ2-7; 8 bases line up with TRBD1. Trimming took 5 bases from V and 3 from J; bases not matched to a gene: 15. The CDR3 contains 17 residues. Per germline, CDR1 SGHDN and CDR2 FVKESK. CDR3 in amino acids: CASSTLPTGTGLYEQYF. In nucleotides, the CDR3 is TGTGCCAGCAGCACACTACCAACCGGGACAGGTCTCTACGAGCAGTACTTC.

The V gene is TRBV2, the J gene TRBJ2-1, with TRBD2 matching over 12 bases. There are 15 residues in the CDR3. V was pared by 6 bases and J by 13 bases, with 13 bases of the junction left unmatched. Germline V CDR1 and CDR2: SNHLY, FYNNEI. The DNA for the CDR3 is TGTGCCAGCAGGGGGGGACTAGCGGGCGCCCAGCGCCAGTTCTTC. Protein product: CASRGGLAGAQRQFF.